The source of this T cell receptor beta chain is a study of blood T cell repertoires in COVID-19. At the level of the study: PBMCs, B-cell-depleted T cells, or T cells provided the cDNA or gDNA that made up the material.

How the authors handled the data: By means of reference gene primer amplification, nucleated cell counts were estimated. The assay was immunoSEQ multiplex PCR, and TCRdb's table has in-frame clones only and misses some. The DNA gave D and trimming, while V, J and clone size come from that table. The table lists hundreds of thousands of clones, roughly 85% of them singletons. V was pared by 5 bases and J by 4 bases, with 3 bases of the junction left unmatched. This CDR3 is built from 15 residues. The germline V gene has CDR1 MNHNY and CDR2 SVGAGI (reference sequence). The genes are TRBV6-6 and TRBJ2-5; 14 bases match TRBD2. The sample was peripheral blood. The receptor comes from a man in his late teens or twenties with active or convalescent COVID-19. The CDR3 DNA is TGTGCCAGCAGTGCGGGACTAGCGGGGGCAGAGACCCAGTACTTC. It encodes CASSAGLAGAETQYF.